Included here is one TCR beta chain sequence, with context. The table came from immunoSEQ multiplex PCR; TCRdb's copy has only in-frame clones and leaves some out. Here the sample spans 35,000 to 40,000 clones, just over 85% being singletons. The sample comes from a study of sequential checkpoint blockade in melanoma. At the level of the study: Patients were randomized 1:1 to nivolumab-then-ipilimumab or ipilimumab-then-nivolumab first-line. After both sequences, patients received maintenance nivolumab.

Trimming at V came to 0 bases and at J to 4 bases, leaving 11 bases not matched to a gene. Germline lookup yields CDR1 SGHTA and CDR2 FQGTGA. The length of the CDR3 is 18 residues. The treatment denotes: randomized to nivolumab then ipilimumab (arm A) or the reverse (arm B). Patients had received no earlier DNA-damaging chemotherapy. Live CD3+CD8+ CD19− CD56− cells were sorted from PBMCs. The source material was CD8+ T cells sorted from blood (inferred from file names), sampled from a patient given nivolumab and ipilimumab in sequence. The TCR comes from a human donor with melanoma. The chain couples TRBV7-3 to TRBJ1-5; 8 positions match TRBD1. The CDR3 nucleotides are TGTGCCAGCAGCTTAACGTTTGGGCCCCACAGGGGGAATCAGCCCCAGCATTTT. Translating gives CASSLTFGPHRGNQPQHF.